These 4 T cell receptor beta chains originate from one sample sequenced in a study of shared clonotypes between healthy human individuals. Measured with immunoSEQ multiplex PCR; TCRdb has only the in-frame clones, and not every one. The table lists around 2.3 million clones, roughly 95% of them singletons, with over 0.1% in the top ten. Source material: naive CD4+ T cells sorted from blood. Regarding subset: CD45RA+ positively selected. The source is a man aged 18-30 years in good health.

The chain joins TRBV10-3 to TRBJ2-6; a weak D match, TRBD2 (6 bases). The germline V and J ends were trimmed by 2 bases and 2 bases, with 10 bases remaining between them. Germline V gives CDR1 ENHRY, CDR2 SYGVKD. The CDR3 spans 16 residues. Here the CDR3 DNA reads TGTGCCATCAGTGAGGGGGGGATCCCTGGGGCCAACGTCCTGACTTTC. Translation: CAISEGGIPGANVLTF.

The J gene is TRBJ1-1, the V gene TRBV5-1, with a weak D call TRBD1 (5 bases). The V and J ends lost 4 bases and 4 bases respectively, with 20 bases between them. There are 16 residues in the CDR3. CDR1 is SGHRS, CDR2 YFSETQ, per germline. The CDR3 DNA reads TGCGCCAGCAGCGACCAAAGGTCTCTTGGGGGCACTGAAGCTTTCTTT. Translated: CASSDQRSLGGTEAFF.

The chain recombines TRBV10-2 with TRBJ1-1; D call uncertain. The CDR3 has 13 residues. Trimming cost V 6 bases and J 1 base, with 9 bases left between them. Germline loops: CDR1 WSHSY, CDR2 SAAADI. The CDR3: CASRDGKNTEAFF. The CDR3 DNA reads TGCGCCAGCAGGGACGGGAAGAACACTGAAGCTTTCTTT.

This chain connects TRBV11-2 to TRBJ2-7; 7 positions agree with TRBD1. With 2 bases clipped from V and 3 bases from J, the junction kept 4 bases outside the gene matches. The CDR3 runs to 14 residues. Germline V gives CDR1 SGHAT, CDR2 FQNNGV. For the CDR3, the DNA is TGTGCCAGCAGCTTATCCGACAGGGACTACGAGCAGTACTTC. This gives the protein CASSLSDRDYEQYF.